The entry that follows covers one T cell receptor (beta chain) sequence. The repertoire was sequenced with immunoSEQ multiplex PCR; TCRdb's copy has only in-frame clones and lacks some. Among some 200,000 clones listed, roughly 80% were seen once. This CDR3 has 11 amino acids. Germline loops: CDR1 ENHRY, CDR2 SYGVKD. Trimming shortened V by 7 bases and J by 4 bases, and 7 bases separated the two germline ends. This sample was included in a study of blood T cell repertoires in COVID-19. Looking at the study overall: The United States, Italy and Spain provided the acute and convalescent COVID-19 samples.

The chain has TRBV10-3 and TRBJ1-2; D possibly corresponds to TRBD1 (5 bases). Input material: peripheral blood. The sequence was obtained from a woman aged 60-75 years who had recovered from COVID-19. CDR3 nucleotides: TGTGCCATCATGGGACTCTATGGCTACACCTTC. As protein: CAIMGLYGYTF.